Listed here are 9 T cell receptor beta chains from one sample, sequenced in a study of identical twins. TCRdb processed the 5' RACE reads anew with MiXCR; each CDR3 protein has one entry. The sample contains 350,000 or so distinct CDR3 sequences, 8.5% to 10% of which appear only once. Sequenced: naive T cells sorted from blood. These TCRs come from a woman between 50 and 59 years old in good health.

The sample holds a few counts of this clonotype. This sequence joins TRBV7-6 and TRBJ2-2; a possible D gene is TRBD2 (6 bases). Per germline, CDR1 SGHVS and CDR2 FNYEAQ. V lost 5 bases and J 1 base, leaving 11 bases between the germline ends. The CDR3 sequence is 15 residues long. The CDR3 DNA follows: TGTGCCAGCAGCGACCCTAGCGAGAACACCGGGGAGCTGTTTTTT. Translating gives CASSDPSENTGELFF.

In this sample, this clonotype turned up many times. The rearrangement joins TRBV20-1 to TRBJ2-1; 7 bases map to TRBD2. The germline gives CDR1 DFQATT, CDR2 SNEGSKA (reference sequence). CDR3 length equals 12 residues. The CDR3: CSPAGNRDEQFF. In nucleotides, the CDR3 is TGCAGCCCAGCGGGAAATCGGGATGAGCAGTTCTTC.

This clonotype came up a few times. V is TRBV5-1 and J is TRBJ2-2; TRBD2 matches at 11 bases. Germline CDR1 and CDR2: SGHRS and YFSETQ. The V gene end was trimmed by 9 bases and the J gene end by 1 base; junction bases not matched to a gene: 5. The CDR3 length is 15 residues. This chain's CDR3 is CATRGTSGNTGELFF. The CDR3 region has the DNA TGCGCCACCCGGGGGACTAGCGGGAACACCGGGGAGCTGTTTTTT. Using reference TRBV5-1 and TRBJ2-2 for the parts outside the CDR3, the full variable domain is KAGVTQTPRYLIKTRGQQVTLSCSPISGHRSVSWYQQTPGQGLQFLFEYFSETQRNKGNFPGRFSGRQFSNSRSEMNVSTLELGDSALYLCATRGTSGNTGELFFGEGSRLTVL.

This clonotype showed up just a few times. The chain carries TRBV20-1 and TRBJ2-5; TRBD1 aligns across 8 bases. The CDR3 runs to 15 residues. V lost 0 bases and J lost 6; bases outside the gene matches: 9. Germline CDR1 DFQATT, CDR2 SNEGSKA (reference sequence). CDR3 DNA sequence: TGCAGTGCTAGAGATGATGACAGGGGAGGAAAGACCCAGTACTTC. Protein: CSARDDDRGGKTQYF.

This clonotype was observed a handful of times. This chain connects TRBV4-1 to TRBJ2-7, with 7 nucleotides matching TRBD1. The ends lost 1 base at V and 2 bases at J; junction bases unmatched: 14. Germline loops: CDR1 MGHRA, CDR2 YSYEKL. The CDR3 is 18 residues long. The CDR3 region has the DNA TGCGCCAGCAGCCAAGTGGCAGGTTCGGGACAGATCACCTACGAGCAGTACTTC. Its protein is CASSQVAGSGQITYEQYF.

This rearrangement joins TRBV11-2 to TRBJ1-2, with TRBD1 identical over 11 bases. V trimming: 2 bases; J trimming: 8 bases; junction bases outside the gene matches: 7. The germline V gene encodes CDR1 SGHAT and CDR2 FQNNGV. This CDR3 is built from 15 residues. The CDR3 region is CASSLNRWTGGGYTF. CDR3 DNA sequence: TGTGCCAGCAGCTTAAACAGGTGGACAGGGGGCGGCTACACCTTC.

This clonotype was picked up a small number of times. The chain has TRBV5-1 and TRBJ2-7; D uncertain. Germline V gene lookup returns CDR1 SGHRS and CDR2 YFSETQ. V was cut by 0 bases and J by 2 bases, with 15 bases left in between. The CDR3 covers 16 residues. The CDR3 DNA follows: TGCGCCAGCAGCTTGGTCCCTGCTGGGGTAACCTACGAGCAGTACTTC. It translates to CASSLVPAGVTYEQYF.

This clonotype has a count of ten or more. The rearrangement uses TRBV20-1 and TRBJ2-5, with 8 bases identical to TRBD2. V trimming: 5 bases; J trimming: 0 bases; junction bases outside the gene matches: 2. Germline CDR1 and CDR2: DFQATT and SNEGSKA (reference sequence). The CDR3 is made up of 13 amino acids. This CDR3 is CSALAGNQETQYF. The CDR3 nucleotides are TGCAGTGCTTTAGCGGGAAACCAAGAGACCCAGTACTTC.

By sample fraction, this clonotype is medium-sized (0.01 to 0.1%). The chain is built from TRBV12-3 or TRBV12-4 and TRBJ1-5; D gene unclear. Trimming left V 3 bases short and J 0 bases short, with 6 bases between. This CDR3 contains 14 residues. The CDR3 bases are TGTGCCAGCAGTTTTCATCCTAGCAATCAGCCCCAGCATTTT. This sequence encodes CASSFHPSNQPQHF.